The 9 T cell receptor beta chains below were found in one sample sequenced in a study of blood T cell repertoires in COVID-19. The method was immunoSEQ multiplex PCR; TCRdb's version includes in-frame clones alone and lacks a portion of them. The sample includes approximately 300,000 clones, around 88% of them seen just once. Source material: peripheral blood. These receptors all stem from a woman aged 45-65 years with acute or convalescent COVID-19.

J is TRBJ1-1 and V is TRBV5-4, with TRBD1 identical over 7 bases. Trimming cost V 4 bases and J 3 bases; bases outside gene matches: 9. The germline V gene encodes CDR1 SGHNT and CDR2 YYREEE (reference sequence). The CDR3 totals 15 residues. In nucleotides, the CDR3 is TGTGCCAGCAGCGCCCAAGGGGGCGCGGACACTGAAGCTTTCTTT. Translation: CASSAQGGADTEAFF.

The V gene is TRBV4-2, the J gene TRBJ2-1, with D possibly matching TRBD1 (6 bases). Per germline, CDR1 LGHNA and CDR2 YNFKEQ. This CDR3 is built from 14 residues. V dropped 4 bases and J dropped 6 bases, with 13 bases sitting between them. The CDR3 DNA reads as TGTGCCAGCAGCCGCGAGGGGGACATCAATGAGCAGTTCTTC. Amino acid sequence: CASSREGDINEQFF.

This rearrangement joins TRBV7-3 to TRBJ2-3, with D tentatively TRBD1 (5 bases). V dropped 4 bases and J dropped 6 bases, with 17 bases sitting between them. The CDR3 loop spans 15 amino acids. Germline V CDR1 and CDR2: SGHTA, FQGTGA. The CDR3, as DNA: TGTGCCAGCAGCTCTTACTCAGGGTTGATGGATACGCAGTATTTT. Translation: CASSSYSGLMDTQYF.

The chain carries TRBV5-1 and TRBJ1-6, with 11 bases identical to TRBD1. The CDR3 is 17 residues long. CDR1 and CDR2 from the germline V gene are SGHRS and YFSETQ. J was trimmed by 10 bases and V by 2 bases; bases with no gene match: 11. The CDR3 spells CASSFPPGQGESSPLHF. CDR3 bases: TGCGCCAGCAGCTTTCCTCCGGGACAGGGGGAATCCTCACCCCTCCACTTT.

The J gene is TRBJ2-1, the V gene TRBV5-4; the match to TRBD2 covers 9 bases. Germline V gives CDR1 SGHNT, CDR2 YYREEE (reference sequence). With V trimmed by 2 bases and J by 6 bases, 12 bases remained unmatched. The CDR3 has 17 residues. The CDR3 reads CASSLKGGRAVGNEQFF. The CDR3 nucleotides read TGTGCCAGCAGCTTAAAGGGCGGGAGGGCCGTCGGCAATGAGCAGTTCTTC.

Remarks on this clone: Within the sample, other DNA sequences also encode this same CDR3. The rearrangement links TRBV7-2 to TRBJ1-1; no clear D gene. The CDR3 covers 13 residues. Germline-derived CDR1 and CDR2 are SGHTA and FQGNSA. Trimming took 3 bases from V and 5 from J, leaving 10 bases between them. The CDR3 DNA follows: TGTGCCAGCAGCTTGACCGGAGGAACTGAAGCTTTCTTT. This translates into CASSLTGGTEAFF.

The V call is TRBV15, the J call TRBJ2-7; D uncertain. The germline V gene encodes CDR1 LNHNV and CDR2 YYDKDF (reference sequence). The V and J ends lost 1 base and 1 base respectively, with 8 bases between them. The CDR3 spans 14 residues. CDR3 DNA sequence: TGTGCCACCAGCAGAGGCGACATATCCTACGAGCAGTACGTC. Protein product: CATSRGDISYEQYV.

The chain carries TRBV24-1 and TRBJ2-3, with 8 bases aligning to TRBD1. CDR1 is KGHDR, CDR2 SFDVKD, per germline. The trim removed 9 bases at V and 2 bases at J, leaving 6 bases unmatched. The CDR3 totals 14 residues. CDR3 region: CATGGQGFTDTQYF. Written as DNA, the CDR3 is TGTGCCACCGGCGGACAGGGCTTCACAGATACGCAGTATTTT.

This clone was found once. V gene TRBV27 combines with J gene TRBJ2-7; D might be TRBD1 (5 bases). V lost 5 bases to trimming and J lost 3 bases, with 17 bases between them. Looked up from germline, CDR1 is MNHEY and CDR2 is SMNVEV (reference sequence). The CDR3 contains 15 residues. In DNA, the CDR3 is TGTGCCAGCAGTCCCCTCTTCGGCAGGGACTACGAGCAGTACTTC. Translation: CASSPLFGRDYEQYF.